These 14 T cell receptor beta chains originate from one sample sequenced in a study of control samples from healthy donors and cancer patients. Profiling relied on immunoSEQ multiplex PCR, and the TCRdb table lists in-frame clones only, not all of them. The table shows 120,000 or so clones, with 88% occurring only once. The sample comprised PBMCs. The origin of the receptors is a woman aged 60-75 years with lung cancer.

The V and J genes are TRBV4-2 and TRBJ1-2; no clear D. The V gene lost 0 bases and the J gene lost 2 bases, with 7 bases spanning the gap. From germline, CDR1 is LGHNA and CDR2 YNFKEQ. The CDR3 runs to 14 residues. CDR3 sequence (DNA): TGTGCCAGCAGCCAAGATCTACAAAACTATGGCTACACCTTC. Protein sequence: CASSQDLQNYGYTF.

CDR3 DNA sequence: TGTGCCAGCAGGTTCGAGGACAGGGACTATGGCTACACCTTC. Protein product: CASRFEDRDYGYTF. The rearrangement joins TRBV6-5 to TRBJ1-2; 8 nucleotides match TRBD1. This CDR3 has 14 residues. After removal of 6 bases from V and 3 bases from J, the junction contained 6 bases not matched to a gene. The germline V gene has CDR1 MNHEY and CDR2 SVGAGI.

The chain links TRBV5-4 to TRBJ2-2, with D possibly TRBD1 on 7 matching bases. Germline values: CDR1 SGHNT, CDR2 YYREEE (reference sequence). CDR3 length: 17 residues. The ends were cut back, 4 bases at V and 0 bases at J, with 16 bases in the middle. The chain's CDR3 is CASSGGTDNSNTGELFF. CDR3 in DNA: TGTGCCAGCAGCGGCGGGACAGATAACTCGAACACCGGGGAGCTGTTTTTT.

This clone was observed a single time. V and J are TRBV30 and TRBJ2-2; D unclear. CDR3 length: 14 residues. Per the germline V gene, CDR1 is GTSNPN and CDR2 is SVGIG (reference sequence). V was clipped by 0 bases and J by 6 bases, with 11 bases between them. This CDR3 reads CAWSVLLRAGELFF. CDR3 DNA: TGTGCCTGGAGTGTACTACTAAGGGCCGGGGAGCTGTTTTTT.

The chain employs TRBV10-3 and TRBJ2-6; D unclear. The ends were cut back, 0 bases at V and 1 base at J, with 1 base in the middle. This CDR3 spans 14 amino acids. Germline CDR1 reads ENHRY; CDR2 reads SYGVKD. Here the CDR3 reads CAISESSGANVLTF. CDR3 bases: TGTGCCATCAGTGAGTCGTCTGGGGCCAACGTCCTGACTTTC.

The CDR3 spells CASSPDYNEQFF. As DNA, the CDR3 is TGTGCCAGCTCACCAGATTACAATGAGCAGTTCTTC. V is TRBV18 and J is TRBJ2-1; no reliable D call. Trimming pared 2 bases from V and 4 bases from J, leaving 3 bases between. The length of the CDR3 is 12 residues. Germline CDR1 reads KGHSH; CDR2 reads LQKENI.

Here the CDR3 reads CASSNRGNTEAFF. The CDR3 region has the DNA TGTGCCAGCTCAAACCGGGGGAACACTGAAGCTTTCTTT. V gene TRBV6-6 combines with J gene TRBJ1-1; D not certain. The CDR3 runs to 13 residues. Trimming shortened V by 8 bases and J by 1 base, and 11 bases separated the two germline ends. Germline V gene sequence: CDR1 MNHNY, CDR2 SVGAGI (reference sequence).

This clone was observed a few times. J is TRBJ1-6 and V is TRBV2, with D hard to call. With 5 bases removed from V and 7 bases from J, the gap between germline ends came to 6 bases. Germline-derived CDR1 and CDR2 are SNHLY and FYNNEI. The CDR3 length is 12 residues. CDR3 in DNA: TGTGCCAGCAGTCCTCAAAATTCACCCCTCCACTTT. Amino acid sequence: CASSPQNSPLHF.

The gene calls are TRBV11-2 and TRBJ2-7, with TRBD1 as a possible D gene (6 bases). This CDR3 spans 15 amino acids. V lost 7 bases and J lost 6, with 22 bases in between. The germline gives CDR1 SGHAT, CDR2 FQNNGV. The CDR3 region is CASKGLTGLGGEQYF. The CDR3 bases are TGTGCCAGCAAAGGCTTGACAGGTCTAGGGGGCGAGCAGTACTTC.

The CDR3 loop reads CASSPIPTAMNTEAFF. CDR3 nucleotide sequence: TGTGCCAGCAGCCCCATTCCGACAGCTATGAACACTGAAGCTTTCTTT. The rearrangement links TRBV14 to TRBJ1-1; possibly TRBD1 for D (5 bases). This CDR3 contains 16 residues. Germline assignment: CDR1 SGHDN and CDR2 FVKESK. V lost 4 bases and J lost 0, with 15 bases in between. Looking up the rest from reference TRBV14 and TRBJ1-1 gives the full variable domain: EAGVTQFPSHSVIEKGQTVTLRCDPISGHDNLYWYRRVMGKEIKFLLHFVKESKQDESGMPNNRFLAERTGGTYSTLKVQPAELEDSGVYFCASSPIPTAMNTEAFFGQGTRLTVV.

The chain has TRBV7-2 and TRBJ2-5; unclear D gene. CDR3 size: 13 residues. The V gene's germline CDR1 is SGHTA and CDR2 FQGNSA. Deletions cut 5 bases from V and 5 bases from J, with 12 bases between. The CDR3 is CASSSKGGETQYF. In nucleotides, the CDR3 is TGTGCCAGCAGCAGCAAGGGTGGCGAGACCCAGTACTTC.

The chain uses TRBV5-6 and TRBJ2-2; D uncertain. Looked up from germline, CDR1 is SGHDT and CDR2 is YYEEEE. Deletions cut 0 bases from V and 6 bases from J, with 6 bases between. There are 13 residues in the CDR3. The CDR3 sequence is CASSLASPGELFF. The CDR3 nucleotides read TGTGCCAGCAGCTTGGCCTCGCCCGGGGAGCTGTTTTTT.

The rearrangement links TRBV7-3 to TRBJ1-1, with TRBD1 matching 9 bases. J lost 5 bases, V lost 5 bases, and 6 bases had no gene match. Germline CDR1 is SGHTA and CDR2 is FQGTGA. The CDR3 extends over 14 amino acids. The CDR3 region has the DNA TGTGCCAGCAGCGCCGGACAGGGGAGGACTGAAGCTTTCTTT. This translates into CASSAGQGRTEAFF.

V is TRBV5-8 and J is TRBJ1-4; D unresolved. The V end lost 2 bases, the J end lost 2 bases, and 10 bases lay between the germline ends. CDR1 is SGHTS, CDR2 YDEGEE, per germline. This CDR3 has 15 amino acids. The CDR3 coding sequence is TGTGCCAGCAGCTTCCGCGGCCCCACTAATGAAAAACTGTTTTTT. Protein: CASSFRGPTNEKLFF.